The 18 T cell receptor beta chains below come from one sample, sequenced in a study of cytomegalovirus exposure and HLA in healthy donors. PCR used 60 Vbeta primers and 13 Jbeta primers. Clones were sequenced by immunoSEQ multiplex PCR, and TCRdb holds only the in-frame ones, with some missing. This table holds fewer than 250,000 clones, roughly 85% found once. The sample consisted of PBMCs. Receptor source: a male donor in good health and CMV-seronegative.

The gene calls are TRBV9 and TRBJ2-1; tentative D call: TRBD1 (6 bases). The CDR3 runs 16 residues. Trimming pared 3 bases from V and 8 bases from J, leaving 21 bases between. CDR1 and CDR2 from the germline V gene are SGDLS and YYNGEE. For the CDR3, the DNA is TGTGCCAGCAGCGATAGGGACACGTCGAGCGGCTATGAGCAGTTCTTC. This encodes CASSDRDTSSGYEQFF.

The CDR3 region has the DNA TGTGCCAGCAGACTGACAGGGTCATCTTCACCCCTCCACTTT. This sequence encodes CASRLTGSSSPLHF. V and J are TRBV28 and TRBJ1-6; TRBD1 aligns across 7 bases. With 6 bases clipped from V and 9 bases from J, the junction kept 8 bases outside the gene matches. The CDR3 has 14 residues. Germline V CDR1 and CDR2: MDHEN, SYDVKM.

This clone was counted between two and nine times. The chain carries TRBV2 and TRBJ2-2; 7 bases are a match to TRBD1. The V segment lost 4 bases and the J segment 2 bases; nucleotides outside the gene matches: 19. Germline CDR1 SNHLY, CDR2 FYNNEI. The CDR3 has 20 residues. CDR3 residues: CASSGVTVSPGQTNTGELFF. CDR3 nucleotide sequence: TGTGCCAGCAGTGGGGTCACTGTCAGTCCGGGACAGACTAACACCGGGGAGCTGTTTTTT.

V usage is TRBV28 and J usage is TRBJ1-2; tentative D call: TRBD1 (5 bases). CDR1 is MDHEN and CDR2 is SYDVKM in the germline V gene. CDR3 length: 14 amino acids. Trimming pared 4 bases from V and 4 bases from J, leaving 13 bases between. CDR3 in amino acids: CASSSRQSPYGYTF. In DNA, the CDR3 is TGTGCCAGCAGTTCAAGACAGTCCCCCTATGGCTACACCTTC.

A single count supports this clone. Written as DNA, the CDR3 is TGTGCCAGCAGTTCCCACCCCCCGACAGGCCCCTATGGCTACACCTTC. This encodes CASSSHPPTGPYGYTF. The J gene is TRBJ1-2, the V gene TRBV28, with D maybe TRBD1 (6 bases). Trimming removed 4 bases at V and 4 bases at J, with 19 bases between. Germline V gene data show CDR1 as MDHEN and CDR2 as SYDVKM. The CDR3 consists of 16 residues.

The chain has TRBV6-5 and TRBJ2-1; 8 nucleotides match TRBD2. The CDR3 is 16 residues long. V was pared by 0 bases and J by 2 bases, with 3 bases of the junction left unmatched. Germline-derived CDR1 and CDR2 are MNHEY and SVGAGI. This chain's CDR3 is CASSYSAGGAYNEQFF. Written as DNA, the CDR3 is TGTGCCAGCAGTTACTCGGCGGGGGGCGCCTACAATGAGCAGTTCTTC.

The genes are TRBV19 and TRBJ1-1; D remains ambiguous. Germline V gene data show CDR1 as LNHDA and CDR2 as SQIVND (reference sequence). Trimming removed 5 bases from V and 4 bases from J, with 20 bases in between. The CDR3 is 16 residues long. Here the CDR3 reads CASSPRTALGVTEAFF. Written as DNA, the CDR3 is TGTGCCAGTAGTCCTAGGACCGCGCTGGGAGTCACTGAAGCTTTCTTT.

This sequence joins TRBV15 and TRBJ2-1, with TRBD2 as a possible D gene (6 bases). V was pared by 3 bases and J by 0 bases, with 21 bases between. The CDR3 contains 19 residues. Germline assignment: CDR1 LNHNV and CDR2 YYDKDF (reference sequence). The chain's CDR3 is CATSRSPSGALSSYNEQFF. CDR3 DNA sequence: TGTGCCACCAGCAGGTCCCCTTCGGGAGCGCTAAGCTCCTACAATGAGCAGTTCTTC.

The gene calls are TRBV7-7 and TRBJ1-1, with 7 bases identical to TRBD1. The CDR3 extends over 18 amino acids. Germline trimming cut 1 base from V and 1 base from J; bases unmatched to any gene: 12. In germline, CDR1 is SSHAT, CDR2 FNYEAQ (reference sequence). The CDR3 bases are TGTGCCAGCAGCTTAGAAGGACAGGAAAAGGGACGGAACACTGAAGCTTTCTTT. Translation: CASSLEGQEKGRNTEAFF.

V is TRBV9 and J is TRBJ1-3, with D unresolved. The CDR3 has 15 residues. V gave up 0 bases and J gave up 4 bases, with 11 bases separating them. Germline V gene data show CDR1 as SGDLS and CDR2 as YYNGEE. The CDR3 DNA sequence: TGTGCCAGCAGCGTAGACGGTCTAGAAGGAAACACCATATATTTT. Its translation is CASSVDGLEGNTIYF.

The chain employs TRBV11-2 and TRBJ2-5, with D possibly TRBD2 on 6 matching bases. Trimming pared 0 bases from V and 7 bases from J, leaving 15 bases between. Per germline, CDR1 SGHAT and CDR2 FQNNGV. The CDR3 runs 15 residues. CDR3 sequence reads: CASSLDKLEGATQYF. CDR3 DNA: TGTGCCAGCAGCTTAGATAAGTTGGAGGGAGCGACCCAGTACTTC.

DNA of the CDR3: TGTGCCAGCAGTTTACGGGGACAGGGGCCGTACGAGCAGTACTTC. Protein sequence: CASSLRGQGPYEQYF. The chain uses TRBV27 and TRBJ2-7; 10 positions match TRBD1. V lost 2 bases, J lost 4 bases, and 5 bases stayed unmatched. CDR3 size: 15 residues. Germline-derived CDR1 and CDR2 are MNHEY and SMNVEV (reference sequence).

The CDR3 loop reads CASRTSGNYNEQFF. The CDR3 DNA follows: TGCGCCAGCAGGACTAGCGGGAACTACAATGAGCAGTTCTTC. The J gene is TRBJ2-1, the V gene TRBV4-3; TRBD2 matches 11 bases. CDR1 is LGHNA, CDR2 YSLEER, per germline. CDR3 size: 14 residues. The ends lost 6 bases at V and 3 bases at J; junction bases unmatched: 1.

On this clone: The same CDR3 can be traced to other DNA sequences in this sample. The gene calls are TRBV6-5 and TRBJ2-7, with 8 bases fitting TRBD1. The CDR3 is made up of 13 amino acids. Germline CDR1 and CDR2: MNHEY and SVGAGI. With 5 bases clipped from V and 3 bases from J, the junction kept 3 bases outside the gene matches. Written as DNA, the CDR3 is TGTGCCAGCAGTCTCGGACAGGGCTACGAGCAGTACTTC. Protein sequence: CASSLGQGYEQYF.

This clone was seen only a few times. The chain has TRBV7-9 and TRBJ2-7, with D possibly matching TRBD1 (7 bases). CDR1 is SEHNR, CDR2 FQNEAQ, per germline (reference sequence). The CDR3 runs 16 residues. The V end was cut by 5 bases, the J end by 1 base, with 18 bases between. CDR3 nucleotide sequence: TGTGCCAGCAGCCCCGTCGGAGGGACAGCGTCCTACGAGCAGTACTTC. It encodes CASSPVGGTASYEQYF.

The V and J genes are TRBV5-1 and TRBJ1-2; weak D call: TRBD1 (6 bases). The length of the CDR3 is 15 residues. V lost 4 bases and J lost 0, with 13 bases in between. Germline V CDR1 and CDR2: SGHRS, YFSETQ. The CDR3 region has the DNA TGCGCCAGCAGCCCGGCCGGGACAACTAACTATGGCTACACCTTC. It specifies CASSPAGTTNYGYTF.

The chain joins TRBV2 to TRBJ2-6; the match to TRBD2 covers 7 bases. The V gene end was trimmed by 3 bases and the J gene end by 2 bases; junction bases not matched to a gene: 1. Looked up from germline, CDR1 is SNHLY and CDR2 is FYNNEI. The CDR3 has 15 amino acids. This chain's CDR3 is CASSDRGAGANVLTF. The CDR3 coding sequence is TGTGCCAGCAGTGATCGGGGGGCTGGGGCCAACGTCCTGACTTTC.

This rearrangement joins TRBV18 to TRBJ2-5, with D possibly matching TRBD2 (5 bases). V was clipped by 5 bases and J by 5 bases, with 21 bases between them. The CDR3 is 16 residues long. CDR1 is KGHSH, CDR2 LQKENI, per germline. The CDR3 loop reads CASSSFATTGGETQYF. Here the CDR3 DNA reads TGTGCCAGCTCATCTTTCGCGACTACGGGTGGGGAGACCCAGTACTTC.